This T cell receptor (beta chain) was retrieved from a study of control samples from healthy donors and cancer patients. Profiled with immunoSEQ multiplex PCR; TCRdb holds only in-frame clones, not every one. The sample includes 85,000 to 90,000 clones, approximately 89% of them seen just once. Sequenced material: blood. The sequence came from a man between 25 and 39 years old in good health.

CDR3 DNA sequence: TGTGCCAGCAGCCAAGGTCGGGGGTACGGCAATCAGCCCCAGCATTTT. Its protein product is CASSQGRGYGNQPQHF. The chain joins TRBV3-1 (or the pseudogene TRBV3-2) to TRBJ1-5, with a possible D match to TRBD1 (5 bases). CDR3 length: 16 residues. Germline loops: CDR1 LGHDT, CDR2 YNNKEL (reference sequence). Trimming pared 1 base from V and 2 bases from J, leaving 12 bases between.